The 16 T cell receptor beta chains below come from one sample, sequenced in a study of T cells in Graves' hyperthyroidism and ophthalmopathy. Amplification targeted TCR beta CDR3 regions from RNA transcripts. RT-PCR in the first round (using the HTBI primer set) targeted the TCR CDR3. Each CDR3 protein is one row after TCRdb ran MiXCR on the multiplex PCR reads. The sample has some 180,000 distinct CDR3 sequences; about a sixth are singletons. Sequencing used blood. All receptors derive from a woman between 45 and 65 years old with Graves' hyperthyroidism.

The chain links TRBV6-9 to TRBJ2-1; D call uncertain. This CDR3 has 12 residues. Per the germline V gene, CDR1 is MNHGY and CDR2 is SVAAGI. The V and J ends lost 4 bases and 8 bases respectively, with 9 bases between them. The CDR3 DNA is TGTGCCAGCAGTTCCAGTTGGGATGAGCAGTTCTTC. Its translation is CASSSSWDEQFF.

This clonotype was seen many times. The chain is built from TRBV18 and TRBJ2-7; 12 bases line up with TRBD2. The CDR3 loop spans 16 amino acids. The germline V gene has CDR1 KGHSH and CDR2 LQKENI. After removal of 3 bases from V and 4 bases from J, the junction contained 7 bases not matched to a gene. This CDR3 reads CASSPLAGGPQYEQYF. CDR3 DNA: TGTGCCAGCTCACCGCTAGCGGGAGGGCCCCAATACGAGCAGTACTTC.

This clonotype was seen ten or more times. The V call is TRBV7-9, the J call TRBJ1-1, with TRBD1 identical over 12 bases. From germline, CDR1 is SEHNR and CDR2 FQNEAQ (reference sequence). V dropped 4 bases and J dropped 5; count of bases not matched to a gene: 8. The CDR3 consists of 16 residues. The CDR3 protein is CASSSPGQGAGTEAFF. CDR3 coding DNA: TGTGCCAGCAGCTCCCCGGGACAGGGGGCGGGAACTGAAGCTTTCTTT. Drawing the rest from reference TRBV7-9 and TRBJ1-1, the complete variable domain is DTGVSQNPRHKITKRGQNVTFRCDPISEHNRLYWYRQTLGQGPEFLTYFQNEAQLEKSRLLSDRFSAERPKGSFSTLEIQRTEQGDSAMYLCASSSPGQGAGTEAFFGQGTRLTVV.

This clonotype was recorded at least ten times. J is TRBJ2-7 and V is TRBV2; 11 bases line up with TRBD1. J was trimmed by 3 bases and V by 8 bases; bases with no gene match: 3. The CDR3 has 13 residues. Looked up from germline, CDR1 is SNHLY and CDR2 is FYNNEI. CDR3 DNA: TGTGCCAGCGGACAGGGGGCTAACTACGAGCAGTACTTC. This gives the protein CASGQGANYEQYF.

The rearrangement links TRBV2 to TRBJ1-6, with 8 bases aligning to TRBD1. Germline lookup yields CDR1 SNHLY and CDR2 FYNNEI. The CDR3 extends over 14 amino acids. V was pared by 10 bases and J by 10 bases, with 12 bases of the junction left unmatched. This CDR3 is CANDGQGVRSPLHF. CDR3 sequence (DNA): TGTGCCAACGATGGACAGGGTGTGCGATCACCCCTCCACTTT.

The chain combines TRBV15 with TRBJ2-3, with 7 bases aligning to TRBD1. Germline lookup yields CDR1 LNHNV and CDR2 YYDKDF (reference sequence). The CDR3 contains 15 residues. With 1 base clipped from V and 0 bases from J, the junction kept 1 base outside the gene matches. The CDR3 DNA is TGTGCCACCAGCAGAGGGGACAGAAGCACAGATACGCAGTATTTT. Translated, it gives CATSRGDRSTDTQYF.

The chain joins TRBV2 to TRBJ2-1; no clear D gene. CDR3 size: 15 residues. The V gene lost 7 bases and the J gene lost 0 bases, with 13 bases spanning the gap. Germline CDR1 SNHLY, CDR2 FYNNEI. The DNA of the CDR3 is TGTGCCAGCACCGCCGGTGGCAGCTCCTACAATGAGCAGTTCTTC. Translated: CASTAGGSSYNEQFF. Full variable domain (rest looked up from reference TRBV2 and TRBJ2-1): EPEVTQTPSHQVTQMGQEVILRCVPISNHLYFYWYRQILGQKVEFLVSFYNNEISEKSEIFDDQFSVERPDGSNFTLKIRSTKLEDSAMYFCASTAGGSSYNEQFFGPGTRLTVL.

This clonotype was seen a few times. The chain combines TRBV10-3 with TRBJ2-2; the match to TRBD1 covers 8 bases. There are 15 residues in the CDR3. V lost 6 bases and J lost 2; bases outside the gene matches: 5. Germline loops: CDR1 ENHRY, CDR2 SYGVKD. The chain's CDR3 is CAIRVGQANTGELFF. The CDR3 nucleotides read TGTGCCATCAGGGTGGGACAGGCTAACACCGGGGAGCTGTTTTTT.

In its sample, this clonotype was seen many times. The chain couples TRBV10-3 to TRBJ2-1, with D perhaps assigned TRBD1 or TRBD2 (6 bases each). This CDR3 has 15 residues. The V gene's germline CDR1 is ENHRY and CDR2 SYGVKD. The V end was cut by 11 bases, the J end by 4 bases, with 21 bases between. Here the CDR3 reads CAVSRAGQIYNEQFF. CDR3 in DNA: TGTGCCGTGAGCCGGGCGGGACAAATTTACAATGAGCAGTTCTTC.

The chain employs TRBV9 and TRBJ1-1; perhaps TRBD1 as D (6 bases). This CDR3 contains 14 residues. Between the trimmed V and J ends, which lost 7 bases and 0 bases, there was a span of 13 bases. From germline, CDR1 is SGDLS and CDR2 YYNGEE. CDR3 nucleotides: TGTGCCAGCTCACCACAGGGCATGAACACTGAAGCTTTCTTT. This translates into CASSPQGMNTEAFF.

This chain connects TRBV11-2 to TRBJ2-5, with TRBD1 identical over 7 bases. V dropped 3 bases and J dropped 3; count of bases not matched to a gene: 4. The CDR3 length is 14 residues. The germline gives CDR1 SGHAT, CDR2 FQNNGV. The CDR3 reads CASSFNRGKETQYF. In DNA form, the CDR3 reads TGTGCCAGCAGCTTCAACAGGGGTAAAGAGACCCAGTACTTC.

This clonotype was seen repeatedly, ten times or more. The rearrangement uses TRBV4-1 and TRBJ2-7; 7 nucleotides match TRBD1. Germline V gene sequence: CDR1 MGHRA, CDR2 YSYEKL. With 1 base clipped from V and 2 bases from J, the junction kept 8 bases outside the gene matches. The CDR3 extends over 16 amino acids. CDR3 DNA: TGCGCCAGCAGCCAAGCGGAAACAGGGGCAACCTACGAGCAGTACTTC. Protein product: CASSQAETGATYEQYF.

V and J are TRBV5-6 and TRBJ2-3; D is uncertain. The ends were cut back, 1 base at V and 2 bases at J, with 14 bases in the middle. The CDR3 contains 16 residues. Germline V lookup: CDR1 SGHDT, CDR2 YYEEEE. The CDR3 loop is CASSLPYRSNTDTQYF. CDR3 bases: TGTGCCAGCAGCTTGCCCTATCGTTCGAACACAGATACGCAGTATTTT.

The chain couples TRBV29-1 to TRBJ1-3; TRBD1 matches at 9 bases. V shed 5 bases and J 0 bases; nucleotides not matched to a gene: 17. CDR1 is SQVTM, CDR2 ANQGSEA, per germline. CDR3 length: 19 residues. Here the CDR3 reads CSVSPPGTGTPLSGNTIYF. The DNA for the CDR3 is TGCAGCGTTAGCCCCCCCGGGACAGGGACTCCCCTCTCTGGAAACACCATATATTTT.

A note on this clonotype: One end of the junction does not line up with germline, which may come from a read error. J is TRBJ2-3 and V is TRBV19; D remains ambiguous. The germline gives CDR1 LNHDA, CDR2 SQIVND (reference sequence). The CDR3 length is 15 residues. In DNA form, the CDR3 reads TGTGCCAGTGGTATCCTGAGGACGACGGCAGATACGCAGTATTTT. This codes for CASGILRTTADTQYF.

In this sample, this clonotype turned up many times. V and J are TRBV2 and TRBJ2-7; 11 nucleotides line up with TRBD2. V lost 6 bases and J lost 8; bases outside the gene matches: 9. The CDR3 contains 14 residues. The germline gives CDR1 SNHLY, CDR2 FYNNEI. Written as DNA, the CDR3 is TGTGCCAGCAGCGGGACTAGCGGATTTACGCAGCAGTACTTC. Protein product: CASSGTSGFTQQYF.